The clone carrying this T cell receptor beta chain has a handful of counts. Its specificity is not known. Germline lookup yields CDR1 SGHRS and CDR2 YFSETQ. V shed 1 base and J 3 bases; nucleotides not matched to a gene: 3. The CDR3 loop spans 14 amino acids. Sequencing used immunoSEQ multiplex PCR; TCRdb keeps in-frame clones, though not all of them. The sample records over 50,000 clones, around 80% being singletons. The data were taken from a study of radiotherapy plus CTLA-4 blockade in lung cancer. Study information: Overall, about 19% of patients showed an objective response, while about 31% attained disease control.

Study findings and constraints: Strongest reported response predictors: early blood clone changes and post-radiation interferon-beta. In blood, after radiotherapy plus ipilimumab, tumor-derived TCR clones expanded.

Chemo-refractory metastatic non-small-cell lung cancer patients were treated with focal radiation plus CTLA-4 blockade with ipilimumab. The clonotype comes from a human donor with non-small cell lung cancer who had a partial response to radiotherapy plus ipilimumab. Here the sequenced sample was peripheral blood, taken from a patient treated with radiotherapy plus ipilimumab. The chain recombines TRBV5-1 with TRBJ2-7; TRBD2 agrees at 8 bases. The CDR3 sequence is CASSLLTSGYEQYF. In DNA, the CDR3 is TGCGCCAGCAGCTTGCTCACTAGCGGCTACGAGCAGTACTTC.